A selection of T cell receptor beta chains follows, all from one sample in a study of post-analysis software for immune sequencing data. MiXCR, applied by TCRdb to the PCR reads, yields one record per CDR3 protein. Among 700,000 to 800,000 distinct CDR3 sequences listed, 30% were seen once. Specimen: blood. The source of these receptors is a girl aged 5-17 years with multiple sclerosis. Both conserved end residues are part of each CDR3. The D gene is left open where the match is weak. Part of the rows lack a size; the others show once, few, many or a class for expanded clones.

>TRBD2|TRBV3-1|TRBJ2-1|few
TGTGCCAGCAGCTCGGGACTAGCGGGAGGCGACTCCTACAATGAGCAGTTCTTC
CASSSGLAGGDSYNEQFF
>TRBD2|TRBV4-3|TRBJ2-1|-
TGCGCCAGCAGCCAAGTCCGCGGGAGTAGGAATGAGCAGTTCTTC
CASSQVRGSRNEQFF
>TRBD2|TRBV5-1|TRBJ2-1|-
TGCGCCAGCAGCTTGGCGTCTAGCGGTACCCAATACAATGAGCAGTTCTTC
CASSLASSGTQYNEQFF
>TRBD1|TRBV12-3/TRBV12-4|TRBJ1-1|-
TGTCAATCGAGGAAAGGGACAGGAGGTTTTGAAGCTTTCTTT
CQSRKGTGGFEAFF
>TRBD2|TRBV14|TRBJ2-7|-
TGTGCCAGCAGCCAAAGCTCAGCACTAGCGGCCCTCTCCTACGAGCAGTACTTC
CASSQSSALAALSYEQYF
>TRBD1|TRBV5-1|TRBJ2-4|few
TGCGCCAGCAGCTTGGAATCGACAGGGGGCATATACATTCAGTACTTC
CASSLESTGGIYIQYF
>-|TRBV12-3/TRBV12-4|TRBJ1-5|few
TGTGCCAGCAAGGAGGGTTGGCTAATTAGCAATCAGCCCCAGCATTTT
CASKEGWLISNQPQHF
>TRBD1|TRBV5-6|TRBJ2-4|few
TGTGCCAGCAGCTCCCTCCGGACAGGGCGGGCCAAAAACATTCAGTACTTC
CASSSLRTGRAKNIQYF
>-|TRBV21-1|TRBJ1-6|-
TGTGCCAGCAGCAAAGCACCGGGACCTAATTCACCCCTCCACTTT
CASSKAPGPNSPLHF
>TRBD2|TRBV9|TRBJ2-3|-
TGTGCCAGCAGCGTGGGTAGCGGGAGAAACACAGATACGCAGTATTTT
CASSVGSGRNTDTQYF
>-|TRBV7-9|TRBJ2-3|many
TGTGCCAGCTCCCCCCACCGGTCAAGCACAGATACGCAGTATTTT
CASSPHRSSTDTQYF
>-|TRBV5-1|TRBJ2-3|-
TGCGCCAGCAGCCAATCTGTAGCGGATACAGATACGCAGTATTTT
CASSQSVADTDTQYF
>TRBD1|TRBV6-2/TRBV6-3|TRBJ2-5|-
TGTGCCAGTTCGGCTCCGGACAGGGGGCAGGAGACCCAGTACTTC
CASSAPDRGQETQYF
>-|TRBV5-1|TRBJ1-1|few
TGCGCCAGCAGCTTGTTATACCCGGAGGGTGAAGCTTTCTTT
CASSLLYPEGEAFF
>-|TRBV7-9|TRBJ2-5|-
TGTGCCAGCAGCTTGCGGGACAGCGGCCAAGAGACCCAGTACTTC
CASSLRDSGQETQYF
>TRBD2|TRBV20-1|TRBJ2-5|-
TGCAGTGCTCCCCACCTGCTGGCTAGCGGGAGTGAGGAGCAGTACTTC
CSAPHLLASGSEEQYF
>-|TRBV6-1|TRBJ2-7|-
TGTGCCAGCAGGGACGAGGGGTACTACGAGCAGTACTTC
CASRDEGYYEQYF
>-|TRBV4-1|TRBJ1-1|few
TGCGCCAGCAGCCGCCCGGGTGGGGTCCCTGAAGCTTTCTTT
CASSRPGGVPEAFF
>TRBD2|TRBV15|TRBJ2-1|-
TGTGCCACCAGCAGCAGTACTAGCGGGGGGGTCAATGAGCAGTTCTTC
CATSSSTSGGVNEQFF
>TRBD1|TRBV7-2|TRBJ1-5|-
TGTGCCAGCAGCTCCGACAGGGCCCCTCAGCCCCAGCATTTT
CASSSDRAPQPQHF
>-|TRBV12-3/TRBV12-4|TRBJ1-1|-
TGTGCCAGCAGACCCCTCGACACTGAAGCTTTCTTT
CASRPLDTEAFF
>-|TRBV5-1|TRBJ2-3|few
TGCGCCAGCAGGCAGGTTTTAGATACGCAGTATTTT
CASRQVLDTQYF
>-|TRBV5-1|TRBJ2-3|-
TGCGCCAGCAGCTTGGAGTGGACAGATACGCAGTATTTT
CASSLEWTDTQYF
>-|TRBV4-1|TRBJ2-7|-
TGCGCCAGCAGCCAAGTCAGTTGGGACGAGCAGTACTTC
CASSQVSWDEQYF
>-|TRBV14|TRBJ2-7|-
TGTGCCAGCAGCCGAACGGACTCCCTTGGGTCCTACGAGCAGTACTTC
CASSRTDSLGSYEQYF
>TRBD1|TRBV24-1|TRBJ2-5|-
TGTGCCACCAGTGAACTAGGACAGGGTAGGGCGGAGACCCAGTACTTC
CATSELGQGRAETQYF
>-|TRBV7-9|TRBJ2-1|-
TGTGCCAGCATGGCAAGGCCAGGCGAGCCTGAGGAGTTCTTC
CASMARPGEPEEFF
>-|TRBV20-1|TRBJ2-4|-
TGCAGTGCTAAACCGGGATTAGCCAAAAACATTCAGTACTTC
CSAKPGLAKNIQYF
>-|TRBV28|TRBJ1-2|-
TGTGCCAGCAGTTTAGAAGGGACCCTAGATCCCACCTTC
CASSLEGTLDPTF
>TRBD2|TRBV20-1|TRBJ2-5|few
TGCAGTGCTGCGGGGGGGAAAGAGACCCAGTACTTC
CSAAGGKETQYF
>TRBD2|TRBV2|TRBJ2-1|few
TGTGCCAGCCCGGGGGGAGGAAGGGAGCAGTTCTTC
CASPGGGREQFF
>-|TRBV27|TRBJ2-3|few
TGTGCCACCGGGGGAGGAGATACGCAGTATTTT
CATGGGDTQYF
>-|TRBV28|TRBJ1-2|-
TGTGCCAGCAGTTTCCCCGGGTTTTCTGGCTACACCTTC
CASSFPGFSGYTF
>TRBD1|TRBV7-2|TRBJ1-2|-
TGTGCCAGCAGCATAAATACCCAGGGGGTCAACGGCTACACCTTC
CASSINTQGVNGYTF
>TRBD2|TRBV6-5|TRBJ2-1|many
TGTGCCAGCAGGCCCGGGACTAGCGGACGCAATGAGCAGTTCTTC
CASRPGTSGRNEQFF
>TRBD1|TRBV20-1|TRBJ2-7|few
TGCAGTGCTCCCGCCCGGACAGGGCTGGACTACGAGCAGTACTTC
CSAPARTGLDYEQYF
>-|TRBV24-1|TRBJ1-5|-
TGTGCCACCATGACCGGAGAGATGGGCAATCAGCCCCAGCATTTT
CATMTGEMGNQPQHF
>TRBD2|TRBV7-2|TRBJ2-1|many
TGTGCCAGCAGCCCGACTAGCGGGAGGGCCAACAGACAGTTCTTC
CASSPTSGRANRQFF
>TRBD2|TRBV7-2|TRBJ2-5|-
TGTGCCAACACACCTCGTGCGCGGGAGGATCTGTACTTC
CANTPRAREDLYF
>TRBD2|TRBV7-2|TRBJ2-7|few
TGTGCCAGCAGCTTCCCCGGGAGGGCTTACGAGCAGTACTTC
CASSFPGRAYEQYF
>TRBD2|TRBV7-8|TRBJ2-1|-
TGTGCCAACAGCAAAGTGACTAGCGGACCCTACAATGAGCAGTTCTTC
CANSKVTSGPYNEQFF
>-|TRBV27|TRBJ2-4|-
TGTGCCAGCAGTTTAGGCGCCCAAGTAGCCAAAAACATTCAGTACTTC
CASSLGAQVAKNIQYF
>-|TRBV27|TRBJ1-6|few
TGTGCCAGCAGATCCGGGAGCTCCTATAATTCACCCCTCCACTTT
CASRSGSSYNSPLHF